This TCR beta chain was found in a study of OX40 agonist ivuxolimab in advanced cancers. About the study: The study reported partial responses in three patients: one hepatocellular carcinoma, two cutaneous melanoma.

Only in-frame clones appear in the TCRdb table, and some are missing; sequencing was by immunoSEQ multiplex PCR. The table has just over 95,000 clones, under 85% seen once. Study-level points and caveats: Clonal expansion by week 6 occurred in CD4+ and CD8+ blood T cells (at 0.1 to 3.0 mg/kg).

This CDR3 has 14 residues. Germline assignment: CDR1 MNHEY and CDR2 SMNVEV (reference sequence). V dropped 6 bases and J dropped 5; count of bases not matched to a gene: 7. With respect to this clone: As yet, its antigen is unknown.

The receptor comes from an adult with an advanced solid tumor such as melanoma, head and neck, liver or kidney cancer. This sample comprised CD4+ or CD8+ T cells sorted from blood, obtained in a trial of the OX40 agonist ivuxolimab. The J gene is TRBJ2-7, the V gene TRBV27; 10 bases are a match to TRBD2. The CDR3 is CASSLSGRMHEQYF. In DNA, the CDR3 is TGTGCCAGCAGCCTTAGCGGGAGGATGCACGAGCAGTACTTC.